Described below is a single T cell receptor beta chain sequence and its context. What it recognizes is unknown. The sample belongs to a study of cytomegalovirus exposure and HLA in healthy donors. V was pared by 1 base and J by 7 bases, with 8 bases of the junction left unmatched. Per the germline V gene, CDR1 is LGHNT and CDR2 is FRNRAP. This CDR3 spans 16 amino acids. Study-wide results and caveats: Association of 15,000 to 20,000 TCR beta sequences with HLA alleles was found at 0.05 false discovery rate in a later analysis. Upon later analysis, TCR association rates were observed to vary by HLA locus, being highest for DRB1 and lowest for HLA-C. Using the classifier, cytomegalovirus status was reportedly diagnosed with high specificity and sensitivity. Links to common viral pathogens appeared, in a later analysis, for several of the most significant clusters.

The PCR contained 60 Vbeta and 13 Jbeta primers. This table comes from immunoSEQ multiplex PCR, and its TCRdb copy is limited to in-frame clones, with some not included. Of some 150,000 clones in the sample, more than 60% are singletons; the top ten hold 3.3%. The sample consisted of PBMCs. This rearrangement joins TRBV12-5 to TRBJ2-1; 9 nucleotides align to TRBD1. The receptor was isolated from a middle-aged man in good health and CMV-seronegative. The CDR3 loop reads CASGLGLTGGVNEQFF. CDR3 DNA sequence: TGTGCTAGTGGTTTGGGCCTGACAGGGGGAGTAAATGAGCAGTTCTTC.